The rows below give T cell receptor beta chains drawn from one sample of a study of OX40 agonist ivuxolimab in advanced cancers. Only in-frame clones appear in the TCRdb table, and some are missing; sequencing was by immunoSEQ multiplex PCR. The sample shows approximately 58,000 clones, about 88% of them seen only once. The specimen comprised CD4+ or CD8+ T cells sorted from blood, sampled in a trial of the OX40 agonist ivuxolimab. Receptor source: an adult with an advanced solid tumor such as melanoma, head and neck, liver or kidney cancer. Each CDR3 is given with its conserved first and last residue. Each record gives: V gene, D gene, clone size, J gene, CDR3 DNA, CDR3 protein. D genes are given only for firm matches. Expanded clones are given a class, and other clones once, few, many or no size at all.

>TRBV4-1|NA|NA|TRBJ1-5
TGCGCCAGCAGCCCTAAAGGTCTTGGTCAGCCCCAGCATTTT
CASSPKGLGQPQHF
>TRBV11-2|NA|NA|TRBJ2-7
TGTGCCAGCAGCTCCCAAGCCTACGAGCAGTACTTC
CASSSQAYEQYF
>TRBV5-1|TRBD1|NA|TRBJ2-7
TGCGCCAGCAGCAATCGACAGGGTCACCACGAGCAGTACTTC
CASSNRQGHHEQYF
>TRBV28|NA|once|TRBJ2-7
TGTGCCAGCAGCGCAGCGAGCTCCTACGAGCAGTACTTC
CASSAASSYEQYF
>TRBV30|TRBD1|NA|TRBJ2-3
TGTGCCTGGAGCGGTCCAGGGGGCATCGAAGATACGCAGTATTTT
CAWSGPGGIEDTQYF
>TRBV13|NA|NA|TRBJ1-3
TGTGCCAGCTTTCTGAATTGGAAACCCAAGGTGCGAATTGGAAACACCATATATTTT
CASFLNWKPKVRIGNTIYF
>TRBV28|NA|NA|TRBJ2-3
TGTGCCAGCAGTCTGACCCTTGTGGGGACTTCAGATACGCAGTATTTT
CASSLTLVGTSDTQYF
>TRBV19|NA|NA|TRBJ2-1
TGTGCCAGTAGTTCCCGACTAAGAAAACCCTACAATGAGCAGTTCTTC
CASSSRLRKPYNEQFF
>TRBV9|NA|NA|TRBJ2-2
TGTGCCAGCAGCGTAGACCCCTTAAGGACCGGGGAGCTGTTTTTT
CASSVDPLRTGELFF
>TRBV19|NA|NA|TRBJ2-1
TGTGCCAGTAGTCCAGGATTGAACAATGAGCAGTTCTTC
CASSPGLNNEQFF
>TRBV7-6|NA|once|TRBJ2-2
TGTGCCAGCAGCTGGGGGAGTGAGACCGGGGAGCTGTTTTTT
CASSWGSETGELFF
>TRBV4-3|NA|NA|TRBJ1-2
TGCGCCAGCAGCGTCACGTTACAGGCGACCTATGGCTACACCTTC
CASSVTLQATYGYTF
>TRBV9|TRBD1|NA|TRBJ2-5
TGTGCCAGCGGGACAGGGGTTTTGGAGACCCAGTACTTC
CASGTGVLETQYF
>TRBV11-3|NA|NA|TRBJ1-6
TGTGCCAGCAGCTTAGGGGGATCACCCCTCCACTTT
CASSLGGSPLHF
>TRBV12-5|TRBD1|once|TRBJ2-2
TGTGCTAGTGGTCGCCCTCCCCAGACAGGGAAGAACACCGGGGAGCTGTTTTTT
CASGRPPQTGKNTGELFF
>TRBV6-5|NA|NA|TRBJ1-5
TGTGCCAGCAGGGGGGGCGGGCAGCCCCAGCATTTT
CASRGGGQPQHF
>TRBV7-9|NA|NA|TRBJ2-2
TGTGCCAGCACTTCCGGGGGTGGTTCAAGTGGCGGGGAGCTGTTTTTT
CASTSGGGSSGGELFF
>TRBV7-8|NA|once|TRBJ2-1
TGTGCCAGCAGCTGGTCGGTTAGTGGGCCTAAGCTAGCCAATGAGCAGTTCTTC
CASSWSVSGPKLANEQFF
>TRBV7-9|TRBD2|NA|TRBJ2-7
TGTGCCAGCAGCCTCGAGCGGGAGGCTATCTCCTACGAGCAGTACTTC
CASSLEREAISYEQYF
>TRBV2|NA|NA|TRBJ2-2
TGTGCCACCAAACGGAGCGGCGAGGACGGGGAGCTGTTTTTT
CATKRSGEDGELFF
>TRBV15|TRBD2|NA|TRBJ2-5
TGTGCCACCAGCAGAGATTATCTCCTAGCGGGAAGAAACCAAGAGACCCAGTACTTC
CATSRDYLLAGRNQETQYF
>TRBV5-4|TRBD1|NA|TRBJ1-2
TGTGCCAGCAGCTGGACAGGGGGCAACTATGGCTATACCTTC
CASSWTGGNYGYTF
>TRBV27|TRBD2|NA|TRBJ2-1
TGTGCCAGCAGTAGCTACTCGCGGACTAGCAAAGTCAATGAGCAGTTCTTC
CASSSYSRTSKVNEQFF
>TRBV30|TRBD2|NA|TRBJ2-1
TGTGCCAGGAGTGAGGGACTAGCGGACAATGAGCAGTTCTTC
CARSEGLADNEQFF
>TRBV7-9|NA|NA|TRBJ2-1
TGTGCCATCACACTAAAAGGGGAAACGGGATCCGGGGGTGAGCAGTTCTTC
CAITLKGETGSGGEQFF
>TRBV6-5|NA|NA|TRBJ2-7
TGTGCCAGCAGTTACTCCGCCGGGGGCTTATACGAGCAGTACTTC
CASSYSAGGLYEQYF
>TRBV10-3|NA|NA|TRBJ2-7
TGTGCCATCAGTGAGATCTCCCTCGAGCAGTACTTC
CAISEISLEQYF
>TRBV9|NA|NA|TRBJ2-3
TGTGCCAGCAGCGTATGGCGGTCAAGTCCCACAGATACGCAGTATTTT
CASSVWRSSPTDTQYF
>TRBV25-1|NA|NA|TRBJ1-5
TGTGCCATTAGCCCCCCTCAGCCCCAGCATTTT
CAISPPQPQHF
>TRBV6-6|TRBD2|NA|TRBJ2-1
TGTGCCAGCCGCTGGACTAGCGGGAGGGAGCAGTTCTTC
CASRWTSGREQFF
>TRBV7-9|NA|NA|TRBJ2-1
TGTGCCAGCAGCTACGGGCCTATCGATGAGCAGTTCTTC
CASSYGPIDEQFF
>TRBV10-3|NA|NA|TRBJ2-6
TGTGCCATCTGGGTCTCTGGGGCCAACGTCCTGACTTTC
CAIWVSGANVLTF
>TRBV2|NA|NA|TRBJ2-1
TGTGCCAGCAGTGAAGACCGAAGCTCCTACAATGAGCAGTTCTTC
CASSEDRSSYNEQFF
>TRBV19|NA|NA|TRBJ1-1
TGTGCCAGTAGTCAGGGCTGGGGTGACACTGAAGCTTTCTTT
CASSQGWGDTEAFF
>TRBV10-1|NA|NA|TRBJ1-5
TGCGCCAGTTGGACGGGGGAAGGGCCCCAGCATTTT
CASWTGEGPQHF
>TRBV25-1|NA|few|TRBJ2-3
TGTGCCAGCAGTTGGCGGTTTAGCACAGATACGCAGTATTTT
CASSWRFSTDTQYF
>TRBV6-5|TRBD2|NA|TRBJ2-1
TGTGCCAGCACCCCTTTGACTAGCGGGGCCAATGAGCAGTTCTTC
CASTPLTSGANEQFF
>TRBV2|NA|NA|TRBJ2-5
TGTGCCAGCAGTGCTCCGCGATCTCAGGGTCGGAAGACCCAGTACTTC
CASSAPRSQGRKTQYF
>TRBV14|TRBD1|NA|TRBJ2-5
TGTGCCAGCAGCCAAGAACTACACAGGGGCCCTCGGAACTTC
CASSQELHRGPRNF